These 4 T cell receptor beta chains originate from one sample sequenced in a study of blood T cell repertoires in COVID-19. Only in-frame clones appear in the TCRdb table, and some are missing; sequencing was by immunoSEQ multiplex PCR. The repertoire holds about 310,000 clones, with less than 85% as singletons. Input material: PBMCs or T cells enriched from blood (not recorded which). These receptors came from a woman in her 30s who had been exposed to COVID-19.

V usage is TRBV27 and J usage is TRBJ1-5, with a tentative D call TRBD1 (6 bases). Germline V gives CDR1 MNHEY, CDR2 SMNVEV (reference sequence). The ends were cut back, 2 bases at V and 6 bases at J, with 8 bases in the middle. The CDR3 spans 13 residues. In DNA, the CDR3 is TGTGCCAGCAGTTTAAACAGGGTTCAGCCCCAGCATTTT. Translating it yields CASSLNRVQPQHF.

This sequence joins TRBV27 and TRBJ1-2; 8 bases match TRBD1. This CDR3 comprises 13 residues. J gave up 7 bases and V 7 bases, and 8 bases lay outside the gene matches. Looked up from germline, CDR1 is MNHEY and CDR2 is SMNVEV (reference sequence). The CDR3 bases are TGTGCCAGCACTCACAGGGGGGCGGGTGGCTACACCTTC. It translates to CASTHRGAGGYTF.

Only one count was recorded for this clone. This rearrangement joins TRBV30 to TRBJ1-2; 7 nucleotides line up with TRBD1. Germline loops: CDR1 GTSNPN, CDR2 SVGIG (reference sequence). The CDR3 is made up of 15 amino acids. After removal of 2 bases from V and 5 bases from J, the junction contained 11 bases not matched to a gene. Here the CDR3 DNA reads TGTGCCTGGAGTAGCGGGCAGGGGGTCGTATATGGCTACACCTTC. Translated, it gives CAWSSGQGVVYGYTF. Together with reference TRBV30 and TRBJ1-2, the CDR3 gives the full variable domain: SQTIHQWPATLVQPVGSPLSLECTVEGTSNPNLYWYRQAAGRGLQLLFYSVGIGQISSEVPQNLSASRPQDRQFILSSKKLLLSDSGFYLCAWSSGQGVVYGYTFGSGTRLTVV.

This rearrangement joins TRBV7-6 to TRBJ2-3, with D uncertain. The CDR3 is made up of 16 amino acids. CDR1 and CDR2 (germline): SGHVS, FNYEAQ. V shed 4 bases and J shed 2 bases, with 16 bases lying between them. The CDR3 bases are TGTGCCAGCAGCTCCGGATCCCCAGGTCCCACAGATACGCAGTATTTT. As protein: CASSSGSPGPTDTQYF. The full variable domain, rest sourced from reference TRBV7-6 and TRBJ2-3, is GAGVSQSPRYKVTKRGQDVALRCDPISGHVSLYWYRQALGQGPEFLTYFNYEAQQDKSGLPNDRFSAERPEGSISTLTIQRTEQRDSAMYRCASSSGSPGPTDTQYFGPGTRLTVL.